Shown below are 25 T cell receptor beta chains from a single sample sequenced in a study of long-term antiretroviral therapy in people with HIV. Runs used v3.0 of the immunoSEQ assay and were done at survey level. Libraries were prepared by immunoSEQ multiplex PCR; TCRdb keeps only in-frame clonotypes and omits some of them. In the table there are roughly 42,000 clones, 85% to 90% of which are singletons. The sequenced sample was unsorted PBMCs, obtained 1.2 years after starting antiretroviral therapy. Every receptor here comes from a woman aged 50 to 60 with HIV.

This clone was counted once. V gene TRBV19 combines with J gene TRBJ2-3, with D tentatively TRBD2 (6 bases). This CDR3 has 16 residues. V lost 4 bases and J 4 bases, leaving 18 bases between the germline ends. CDR1 is LNHDA and CDR2 is SQIVND in the germline V gene (reference sequence). This CDR3 reads CASSRRPDSGADTQYF. The CDR3 bases are TGTGCCAGTAGTAGAAGGCCCGACTCGGGGGCAGATACGCAGTATTTT.

The chain carries TRBV4-1 and TRBJ2-7, with 7 bases aligning to TRBD1. Germline assignment: CDR1 MGHRA and CDR2 YSYEKL. The CDR3 sequence is 15 residues long. V trimming: 3 bases; J trimming: 5 bases; junction bases outside the gene matches: 10. CDR3 sequence reads: CASSHPRQGRNEQYF. For the CDR3, the DNA is TGCGCCAGCAGCCATCCTCGACAGGGCAGAAACGAGCAGTACTTC.

The chain is built from TRBV10-3 and TRBJ2-3; 8 bases are a match to TRBD2. Per germline, CDR1 ENHRY and CDR2 SYGVKD. The CDR3 extends over 14 amino acids. V was clipped by 10 bases and J by 2 bases; unmatched bases: 8. The CDR3 DNA is TGTGCCACCCACCGGGAGGGGGTCACAGATACGCAGTATTTT. Encoded protein: CATHREGVTDTQYF.

CDR3 in DNA: TGTGCCAGCAGTATGACTAGCGGGGGGCAAGAGACCCAGTACTTC. Its translation: CASSMTSGGQETQYF. The chain recombines TRBV6-5 with TRBJ2-5; 13 nucleotides line up with TRBD2. Losses at the gene ends were 5 bases for V and 2 bases for J; bases not matched to a gene: 2. CDR1 MNHEY and CDR2 SVGAGI come from the germline V gene. The CDR3 runs 15 residues.

V usage is TRBV5-6 and J usage is TRBJ2-1; 7 positions match TRBD2. The V and J ends lost 4 bases and 6 bases, in that order; junction bases with no gene match: 7. The CDR3 totals 14 residues. Germline CDR1 reads SGHDT; CDR2 reads YYEEEE. The CDR3 region has the DNA TGTGCCAGCAGCCACCAAGCGGGGTTCAATGAGCAGTTCTTC. Protein sequence: CASSHQAGFNEQFF.

This rearrangement joins TRBV4-2 to TRBJ1-1, with TRBD1 identical over 9 bases. The CDR3 is 18 amino acids. The V gene's germline CDR1 is LGHNA and CDR2 YNFKEQ. The trim removed 0 bases at V and 0 bases at J, leaving 8 bases unmatched. The CDR3 sequence: CASSQDLGTGSVNTEAFF. The CDR3 nucleotides read TGTGCCAGCAGCCAAGATCTAGGGACAGGGAGCGTGAACACTGAAGCTTTCTTT.

CDR3 protein: CASSPDSHTEAFF. The CDR3 DNA is TGTGCCAGCAGCCCAGATTCCCACACTGAAGCTTTCTTT. V usage is TRBV9 and J usage is TRBJ1-1; the D is unclear. The CDR3 runs 13 residues. In germline, CDR1 is SGDLS, CDR2 YYNGEE. Trimming stripped 4 bases from V and 3 bases from J, with 10 bases between.

Comment on this clone: One end of the junction varies from germline; a read error may be responsible. CDR3: CAINPTGLVF. In DNA, the CDR3 is TGTGCCATCAACCCTACAGGGTTGGTCTTC. The chain joins TRBV10-3 to TRBJ2-1, with D maybe TRBD1 (6 bases). The germline V gene has CDR1 ENHRY and CDR2 SYGVKD. The CDR3 is made up of 10 amino acids.

The CDR3 nucleotides read TGTGCCAGCGGGGACAGGCGTACCTACAATGAGCAGTTCTTC. Protein product: CASGDRRTYNEQFF. The chain recombines TRBV2 with TRBJ2-1, with 8 bases aligning to TRBD1. With 8 bases clipped from V and 2 bases from J, the junction kept 5 bases outside the gene matches. CDR1 SNHLY and CDR2 FYNNEI come from the germline V gene. The CDR3 contains 14 residues. The entire variable domain, with the rest obtained from reference TRBV2 and TRBJ2-1, is as follows: EPEVTQTPSHQVTQMGQEVILRCVPISNHLYFYWYRQILGQKVEFLVSFYNNEISEKSEIFDDQFSVERPDGSNFTLKIRSTKLEDSAMYFCASGDRRTYNEQFFGPGTRLTVL.

The chain employs TRBV4-1 and TRBJ2-1; 8 bases line up with TRBD2. V dropped 0 bases and J dropped 6; count of bases not matched to a gene: 16. Germline CDR1 MGHRA, CDR2 YSYEKL. CDR3 size: 19 residues. CDR3 sequence (DNA): TGCGCCAGCAGCCAAGATTCGGGAGGGGGGCAGCGGCGAGGCAATGAGCAGTTCTTC. It translates to CASSQDSGGGQRRGNEQFF.

The genes are TRBV9 and TRBJ1-1; a weak D match, TRBD1 (5 bases). The CDR3 extends over 11 amino acids. Germline CDR1 and CDR2: SGDLS and YYNGEE. V was clipped by 4 bases and J by 5 bases, with 6 bases between them. The CDR3 sequence is CASSKGTEAFF. In DNA, the CDR3 is TGTGCCAGCAGCAAGGGGACTGAAGCTTTCTTT.

The chain joins TRBV6-5 to TRBJ1-5; 8 nucleotides agree with TRBD1. The CDR3 is 14 residues long. The ends lost 8 bases at V and 2 bases at J; junction bases unmatched: 5. CDR1 is MNHEY, CDR2 SVGAGI, per germline. Written as DNA, the CDR3 is TGTGCCAGCCAGGGGGCGCTCGGCAATCAGCCCCAGCATTTT. This gives the protein CASQGALGNQPQHF.

The J gene is TRBJ2-3, the V gene TRBV7-3; 7 bases map to TRBD2. The CDR3 spans 13 residues. The germline V gene has CDR1 SGHTA and CDR2 FQGTGA. Trimming cost V 1 base and J 5 bases; bases outside gene matches: 0. For the CDR3, the DNA is TGTGCCAGCAGCTTAAGGGAGGGAGATACGCAGTATTTT. Its protein is CASSLREGDTQYF.

This clone was counted a single time. The chain recombines TRBV18 with TRBJ2-7; D might be TRBD1 (6 bases). V was trimmed by 1 base and J by 3 bases, leaving 10 bases between them. The CDR3 is 14 residues long. The germline V gene encodes CDR1 KGHSH and CDR2 LQKENI. CDR3 amino acids: CASSPLGTSYEQYF. CDR3 DNA sequence: TGTGCCAGCTCACCACTGGGGACAAGCTACGAGCAGTACTTC.

The chain links TRBV27 to TRBJ2-2; D call uncertain. The CDR3 is 14 amino acids. V shed 3 bases and J shed 5 bases, with 10 bases lying between them. The germline CDR1 and CDR2 sequences are MNHEY and SMNVEV (reference sequence). CDR3 coding DNA: TGTGCCAGCAGTTTTTGGGGAACTACCGGGGAGCTGTTTTTT. It is translated as CASSFWGTTGELFF.

For this clone: One end of the junction does not line up with germline, which may come from a read error. The J gene is TRBJ2-1, the V gene TRBV7-7, with 9 nucleotides matching TRBD1. The CDR3 spans 15 residues. Per germline, CDR1 SSHAT and CDR2 FNYEAQ (reference sequence). CDR3 coding DNA: TGTGCTAGCAGCTTAGCGCTGGGACAGGGCAATGAGCAGTTCTTC. Translated, it gives CASSLALGQGNEQFF.

This sequence joins TRBV27 and TRBJ2-1; 8 nucleotides line up with TRBD1. The germline V gene has CDR1 MNHEY and CDR2 SMNVEV (reference sequence). V was pared by 5 bases and J by 1 base, with 7 bases of the junction left unmatched. The CDR3 is 16 residues long. The CDR3 region is CASSPRTGRSYNEQFF. The DNA of the CDR3 is TGTGCCAGCAGTCCGAGGACAGGGAGGTCCTACAATGAGCAGTTCTTC.

The chain couples TRBV10-2 to TRBJ2-1; 11 bases line up with TRBD1. CDR3 length equals 15 residues. V trimming: 6 bases; J trimming: 6 bases; junction bases outside the gene matches: 7. Germline V gene sequence: CDR1 WSHSY, CDR2 SAAADI. In DNA, the CDR3 is TGCGCCAGCAGCCGAACCGGGACAGGGGGCAATGAGCAGTTCTTC. Its protein product is CASSRTGTGGNEQFF.

The chain recombines TRBV5-6 with TRBJ1-1, with D hard to call. This CDR3 region has 13 residues. Germline V gives CDR1 SGHDT, CDR2 YYEEEE. With 2 bases removed from V and 6 bases from J, the gap between germline ends came to 11 bases. This CDR3 reads CASSFQGRAEAFF. Here the CDR3 DNA reads TGTGCCAGCAGCTTCCAAGGGAGGGCTGAAGCTTTCTTT.

This chain links TRBV30 with TRBJ1-1, with unresolved D. The CDR3 loop spans 13 amino acids. Trimming shortened V by 2 bases and J by 1 base, and 8 bases separated the two germline ends. The germline CDR1 and CDR2 sequences are GTSNPN and SVGIG (reference sequence). Here the CDR3 DNA reads TGTGCCTGGAGTCCCCAGGAGAACACTGAAGCTTTCTTT. This codes for CAWSPQENTEAFF.

The chain joins TRBV6-1 to TRBJ1-2, with D uncertain. CDR1 is MNHNS, CDR2 SASEGT, per germline. The V end was cut by 3 bases, the J end by 4 bases, with 9 bases between. The CDR3 is 13 residues long. The CDR3 coding sequence is TGTGCCAGCAGTGATTTTGGTAGCTATGGCTACACCTTC. Its protein is CASSDFGSYGYTF.

This chain joins TRBV29-1 and TRBJ1-4, with 10 nucleotides matching TRBD1. This CDR3 region has 17 residues. Germline CDR1 SQVTM, CDR2 ANQGSEA. The V gene end was trimmed by 1 base and the J gene end by 5 bases; junction bases not matched to a gene: 10. This CDR3 is CSVEGRDRGRGNEKLFF. The DNA of the CDR3 is TGCAGCGTTGAAGGGAGGGACAGGGGTCGGGGGAATGAAAAACTGTTTTTT. The full variable domain, in which reference TRBV29-1 and TRBJ1-4 provide the parts outside the CDR3, is SAVISQKPSRDICQRGTSLTIQCQVDSQVTMMFWYRQQPGQSLTLIATANQGSEATYESGFVIDKFPISRPNLTFSTLTVSNMSPEDSSIYLCSVEGRDRGRGNEKLFFGSGTQLSVL.

This chain uses TRBV11-2 with TRBJ2-7, with D perhaps TRBD1 (6 bases). CDR1 and CDR2 (germline): SGHAT, FQNNGV. This CDR3 spans 14 amino acids. The V end was cut by 1 base, the J end by 4 bases, with 11 bases between. The CDR3 sequence: CASSLGRTAYEQYF. The CDR3 DNA sequence: TGTGCCAGCAGCTTAGGTCGGACAGCTTACGAGCAGTACTTC. Together with reference TRBV11-2 and TRBJ2-7, the CDR3 gives the full variable domain: EAGVAQSPRYKIIEKRQSVAFWCNPISGHATLYWYQQILGQGPKLLIQFQNNGVVDDSQLPKDRFSAERLKGVDSTLKIQPAKLEDSAVYLCASSLGRTAYEQYFGPGTRLTVT.

This sequence joins TRBV6-1 and TRBJ2-1; tentatively, D is TRBD1 (6 bases). CDR1 MNHNS and CDR2 SASEGT come from the germline V gene. V lost 3 bases to trimming and J lost 6 bases, with 18 bases between them. The CDR3 consists of 16 residues. The chain's CDR3 is CASSEGQGKPGNEQFF. The CDR3 nucleotides read TGTGCCAGCAGTGAGGGGCAGGGGAAGCCCGGCAATGAGCAGTTCTTC.

The V and J genes are TRBV6-5 and TRBJ1-1, with TRBD1 matching 7 bases. Germline V CDR1 and CDR2: MNHEY, SVGAGI. The CDR3 runs 13 residues. V lost 6 bases and J lost 6; bases outside the gene matches: 7. CDR3 DNA: TGTGCCAGCAGACGAGACAGGGTCCCTGAAGCTTTCTTT. Amino acids: CASRRDRVPEAFF.